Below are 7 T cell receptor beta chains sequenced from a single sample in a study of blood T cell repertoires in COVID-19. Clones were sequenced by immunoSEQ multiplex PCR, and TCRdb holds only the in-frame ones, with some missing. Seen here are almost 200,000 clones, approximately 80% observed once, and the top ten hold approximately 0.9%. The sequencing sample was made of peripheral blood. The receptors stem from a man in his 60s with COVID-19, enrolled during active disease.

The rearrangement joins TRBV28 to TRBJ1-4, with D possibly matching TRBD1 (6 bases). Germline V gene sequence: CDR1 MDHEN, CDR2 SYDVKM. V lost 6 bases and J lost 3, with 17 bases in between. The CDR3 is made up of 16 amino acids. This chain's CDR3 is CASSPLWGRANEKLFF. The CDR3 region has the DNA TGTGCCAGCAGCCCACTTTGGGGGCGCGCTAATGAAAAACTGTTTTTT.

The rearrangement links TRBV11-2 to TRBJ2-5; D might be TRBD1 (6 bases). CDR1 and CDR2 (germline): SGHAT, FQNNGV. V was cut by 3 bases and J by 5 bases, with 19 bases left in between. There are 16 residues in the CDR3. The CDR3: CASSFGTGIAWETQYF. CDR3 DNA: TGTGCCAGCAGCTTCGGAACAGGGATTGCTTGGGAGACCCAGTACTTC.

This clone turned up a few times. CDR3 amino acids: CSVEDNNSGANVLTF. CDR3 nucleotides: TGCAGCGTTGAAGACAACAACTCTGGGGCCAACGTCCTGACTTTC. This chain uses TRBV29-1 with TRBJ2-6; D remains unclear. V lost 0 bases and J 0 bases, leaving 6 bases between the germline ends. CDR1 and CDR2 from the germline V gene are SQVTM and ANQGSEA. The length of the CDR3 is 15 residues.

DNA for the CDR3: TGTGCCAGCAGCTCGGGTCGAGATTCACCCCTCCACTTT. This encodes CASSSGRDSPLHF. The chain joins TRBV2 to TRBJ1-6; D remains unclear. Germline CDR1 SNHLY, CDR2 FYNNEI. CDR3 length: 13 residues. Trimming cost V 6 bases and J 8 bases, with 11 bases left between them.

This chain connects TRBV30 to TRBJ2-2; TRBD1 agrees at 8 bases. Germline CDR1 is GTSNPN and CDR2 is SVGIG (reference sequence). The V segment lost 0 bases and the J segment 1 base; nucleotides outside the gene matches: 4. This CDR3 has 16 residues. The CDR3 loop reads CAWSVPGTGNTGELFF. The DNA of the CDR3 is TGTGCCTGGAGTGTACCCGGGACAGGGAACACCGGGGAGCTGTTTTTT.

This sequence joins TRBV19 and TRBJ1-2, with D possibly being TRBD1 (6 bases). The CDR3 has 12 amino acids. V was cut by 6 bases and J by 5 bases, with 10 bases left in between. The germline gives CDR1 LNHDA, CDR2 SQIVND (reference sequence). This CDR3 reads CASSLTGYGYTF. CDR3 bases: TGTGCCAGTAGCCTTACAGGGTATGGCTACACCTTC. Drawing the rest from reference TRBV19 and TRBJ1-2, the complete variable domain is DGGITQSPKYLFRKEGQNVTLSCEQNLNHDAMYWYRQDPGQGLRLIYYSQIVNDFQKGDIAEGYSVSREKKESFPLTVTSAQKNPTAFYLCASSLTGYGYTFGSGTRLTVV.

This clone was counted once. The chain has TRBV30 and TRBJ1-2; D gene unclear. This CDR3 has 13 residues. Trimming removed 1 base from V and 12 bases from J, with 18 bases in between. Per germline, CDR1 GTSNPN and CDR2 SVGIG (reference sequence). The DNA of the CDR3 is TGTGCCTGGAGTGGGTCCGGGGTCGGAGGAAACACCTTC. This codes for CAWSGSGVGGNTF.